This T cell receptor (beta chain) was sequenced during a study of T cell changes during pregnancy in multiple sclerosis. In germline, CDR1 is SNHLY, CDR2 FYNNEI. The CDR3 spans 15 residues. J was trimmed by 4 bases and V by 10 bases; bases with no gene match: 7. The data were produced by immunoSEQ multiplex PCR, yet TCRdb's version contains in-frame clones alone and is incomplete. The sample consists of about 110,000 clones, 92% of them appearing once. The chain recombines TRBV2 with TRBJ2-1; 13 nucleotides line up with TRBD2. The sample was peripheral blood, taken in the third trimester of pregnancy. The sequence was collected from a female donor in good health, enrolled as a control in a pregnancy study. CDR3 DNA: TGTGCCACCCAGAGGACTAGCGGGGGATACAATGAGCAGTTCTTC. This sequence encodes CATQRTSGGYNEQFF.